This TCR beta chain was retrieved from a study of blood T cell repertoires in COVID-19. Study overall: T cells, B-cell-depleted T cells, or PBMCs supplied cDNA or gDNA.

Looked up from germline, CDR1 is SGHDT and CDR2 is YYEEEE. Trimming took off 3 bases at V and 1 base at J, with 17 bases between the two ends. The CDR3 is made up of 17 amino acids. Method: immunoSEQ multiplex PCR; TCRdb's copy keeps in-frame clones and lacks some. The sample lists more than 300,000 clones, around four fifths occurring once. The genes are TRBV5-6 and TRBJ1-5; tentatively, D is TRBD1 (6 bases). The sequencing input was peripheral blood. This TCR derives from a woman aged 45-65 years with acute or convalescent COVID-19. As DNA, the CDR3 is TGTGCCAGCAGCTGGGGGGGCGGGGGACTAAGCAATCAGCCCCAGCATTTT. It is translated as CASSWGGGGLSNQPQHF.